A selection of T cell receptor beta chains follows, all from one sample in a study of blood T cell repertoires in COVID-19. Generated by immunoSEQ multiplex PCR, the TCRdb table keeps only in-frame clones and is missing some. The table records roughly 400,000 clones, approximately 90% of them present only once. Input material: PBMCs or T cells enriched from blood (not recorded which). These receptors were obtained from a woman aged 35 to 49 who had been exposed to COVID-19. The CDR3 runs from the conserved cysteine through the conserved F or W. A D gene is named only where the DNA matches it firmly. Clone sizes are given selectively: once, few, many, or a class where the clone is expanded.

v_call	clone_size	d_call	j_call	cdr3_aa	cdr3_nt
TRBV24-1	.	.	TRBJ1-2	CATSETGENGYTF	TGTGCCACCAGTGAAACGGGAGAGAACGGCTACACCTTC
TRBV5-5	.	.	TRBJ2-3	CASSLAVLGLTDTQYF	TGTGCCAGCAGCTTGGCGGTCCTGGGCCTCACAGATACGCAGTATTTT
TRBV18	.	.	TRBJ1-4	CASSLVGRDTRGREKLFF	TGTGCCAGCTCACTTGTAGGAAGGGACACACGAGGTCGAGAAAAACTGTTTTTT
TRBV6-5	.	.	TRBJ1-4	CASRTLAGEKLFF	TGTGCCAGCAGGACGTTAGCAGGGGAAAAACTGTTTTTT
TRBV18	once	TRBD1	TRBJ1-5	CASSQQGNNQPQHF	TGTGCCAGCTCACAACAGGGGAACAATCAGCCCCAGCATTTT
TRBV6-2/TRBV6-3	.	TRBD2	TRBJ2-3	CASSYSNGRVSTDTQYF	TGTGCCAGCAGTTACTCGAACGGGAGGGTTAGCACAGATACGCAGTATTTT
TRBV5-1	.	TRBD2	TRBJ2-1	CASSFGGAYNEQFF	TGCGCCAGCAGCTTCGGGGGGGCCTACAATGAGCAGTTCTTC
TRBV3-1/TRBV3-2	once	TRBD1	TRBJ1-6	CASSFRGNSPLHF	TGTGCCAGCAGCTTCAGGGGGAATTCACCCCTCCACTTT
TRBV20-1	few	.	TRBJ2-5	CSAERGETQYF	TGCAGTGCTGAGAGGGGGGAGACCCAGTACTTC
TRBV7-3	.	TRBD2	TRBJ2-5	CASSLRLAGETQYF	TGTGCCAGCAGCTTAAGACTAGCGGGGGAGACCCAGTACTTC
TRBV20-1	.	.	TRBJ1-4	CSASASADEKLFF	TGCAGTGCTAGTGCGTCGGCGGATGAAAAACTGTTTTTT
TRBV2	.	TRBD2	TRBJ2-3	CASSELAGGATDTQYF	TGTGCCAGCAGTGAACTAGCGGGGGGTGCCACAGATACGCAGTATTTT
TRBV4-3	few	.	TRBJ2-2	CASSQTRTGELFF	TGCGCCAGCAGCCAGACAAGGACCGGGGAGCTGTTTTTT
TRBV19	.	TRBD2	TRBJ2-7	CASRGSGRAGSEQYF	TGTGCCAGTAGGGGGAGCGGGAGGGCTGGAAGCGAGCAGTACTTC
TRBV11-3	.	.	TRBJ2-1	CASSPGGNEQFF	TGTGCCAGCAGCCCCGGGGGAAATGAGCAGTTCTTC
TRBV5-8	once	TRBD1	TRBJ1-5	CASSFTDRVGSNQPQHF	TGTGCCAGCAGCTTCACGGACAGGGTAGGGAGCAATCAGCCCCAGCATTTT
TRBV6-2/TRBV6-3	.	.	TRBJ1-3	CASSYGYRRRKAGNTIYF	TGTGCCAGCAGTTACGGCTACCGGCGGAGGAAGGCTGGAAACACCATATATTTT
TRBV29-1	.	.	TRBJ1-1	CSVSNTEAFF	TGCAGCGTCTCGAACACTGAAGCTTTCTTT
TRBV7-2	.	TRBD1	TRBJ2-6	CASSSRRTGGFSGANVLTF	TGTGCCAGCAGCTCTAGAAGGACAGGGGGATTCTCTGGGGCCAACGTCCTGACTTTC
TRBV19	.	TRBD1	TRBJ1-2	CASSKTGGGYTF	TGTGCCAGTAGTAAAACAGGGGGTGGCTACACCTTC
TRBV30	.	.	TRBJ2-1	CAWSVIAADYNEQFF	TGTGCCTGGAGTGTAATAGCGGCAGATTACAATGAGCAGTTCTTC
TRBV3-1/TRBV3-2	.	.	TRBJ1-4	CASSRLERGKLFF	TGTGCCAGCAGCCGTTTGGAAAGAGGAAAACTGTTTTTT
TRBV19	.	.	TRBJ1-5	CASSILDRNQPQHF	TGTGCCAGTAGTATTTTAGACAGAAATCAGCCCCAGCATTTT
TRBV9	.	.	TRBJ1-2	CASSALETSGYTF	TGTGCCAGCAGCGCCCTCGAAACGAGTGGCTACACCTTC
TRBV5-1	.	TRBD1	TRBJ1-2	CASSLRQGAQAYGYTF	TGCGCCAGCAGCTTACGACAGGGGGCGCAGGCTTATGGCTACACCTTC
TRBV19	.	.	TRBJ1-1	CASSIYGSSTEAFF	TGTGCCAGTAGTATATATGGCTCGTCCACTGAAGCTTTCTTT
TRBV20-1	.	.	TRBJ1-5	CSASQGSNQPQHF	TGCAGTGCTAGTCAGGGTAGCAATCAGCCCCAGCATTTT
TRBV7-2	.	.	TRBJ1-5	CASSFGQGDPNQPQHF	TGTGCCAGCAGCTTTGGCCAGGGTGACCCCAATCAGCCCCAGCATTTT
TRBV19	once	TRBD1	TRBJ2-7	CASSTWDRDYEQYF	TGTGCCAGTAGTACATGGGACAGGGACTACGAGCAGTACTTC
TRBV20-1	.	.	TRBJ1-1	CSASRPGNPLPAFF	TGCAGTGCTAGTAGGCCAGGGAATCCCCTTCCAGCTTTCTTT
TRBV9	.	TRBD1	TRBJ1-6	CASSAPSGTGESPLHF	TGTGCCAGCAGCGCTCCTTCCGGGACAGGGGAGTCACCCCTCCACTTT
TRBV29-1	.	.	TRBJ1-2	CSGFTGYSGYTF	TGCAGCGGGTTTACAGGGTATTCGGGGTACACCTTC
TRBV29-1	.	.	TRBJ2-7	CSVLVAAAGEQYF	TGCAGCGTTCTCGTAGCGGCTGCGGGGGAGCAGTACTTC
TRBV3-1/TRBV3-2	.	TRBD2	TRBJ2-1	CASPKRGGNEQFF	TGTGCCAGCCCTAAGCGGGGGGGCAATGAGCAGTTCTTC
TRBV19	.	.	TRBJ2-3	CASSFNTDTQYF	TGTGCCAGTAGCTTTAACACAGATACGCAGTATTTT
TRBV29-1	.	.	TRBJ2-7	CSVEDSSNEQYF	TGCAGCGTTGAAGATAGTTCTAACGAGCAGTACTTC
TRBV30	.	.	TRBJ1-2	CAWTTNEYYGGYTF	TGTGCCTGGACCACGAACGAGTATTATGGTGGCTACACCTTC
TRBV7-2	.	.	TRBJ1-2	CASSLVLTGGYGYTF	TGTGCCAGCAGCTTAGTCTTGACAGGTGGCTATGGCTACACCTTC
TRBV30	.	.	TRBJ1-5	CAWSWGGPLGNQPQHF	TGTGCCTGGTCGTGGGGGGGGCCCCTTGGCAATCAGCCCCAGCATTTT
TRBV15	.	TRBD1	TRBJ1-4	CATSTPRAGGVANEKLFF	TGTGCCACCAGCACCCCCCGGGCAGGGGGCGTTGCTAATGAAAAACTGTTTTTT
TRBV3-1/TRBV3-2	.	TRBD2	TRBJ2-1	CATAASGSYNEQFF	TGTGCCACCGCGGCTAGCGGTTCTTACAATGAGCAGTTCTTC
TRBV24-1	.	TRBD2	TRBJ2-6	CATSDYGTSGSSGANVLTF	TGTGCCACCAGTGACTACGGGACTAGCGGGAGCTCTGGGGCCAACGTCCTGACTTTC
TRBV27	once	TRBD1	TRBJ2-1	CASSLRQGAYNEQFF	TGTGCCAGCAGCCTCAGACAGGGAGCTTACAATGAGCAGTTCTTC
TRBV30	.	TRBD1	TRBJ1-1	CAWSGDRDTEAFF	TGTGCCTGGAGTGGAGACAGGGACACTGAAGCTTTCTTT
TRBV6-5	.	.	TRBJ1-5	CASGQYNQPQHF	TGTGCCAGTGGACAGTACAATCAGCCCCAGCATTTT
TRBV6-4	.	.	TRBJ2-3	CASSPFYSTDTQYF	TGTGCCAGCAGTCCCTTTTATAGCACAGATACGCAGTATTTT
TRBV20-1	.	.	TRBJ2-1	CSASIAVDNEQFF	TGCAGTGCTAGTATAGCTGTTGACAATGAGCAGTTCTTC
TRBV19	.	TRBD1	TRBJ1-2	CASSRGPGTGPGTF	TGTGCCAGTAGTAGAGGCCCCGGGACAGGGCCCGGCACCTTC
TRBV5-8	.	.	TRBJ1-1	CASSLWGKMNTEAFF	TGTGCCAGCAGCTTGTGGGGCAAGATGAACACTGAAGCTTTCTTT
TRBV5-8	few	TRBD1	TRBJ2-7	CASSARGGQGSYEQYF	TGTGCCAGCAGCGCCAGGGGGGGACAGGGCTCCTACGAGCAGTACTTC